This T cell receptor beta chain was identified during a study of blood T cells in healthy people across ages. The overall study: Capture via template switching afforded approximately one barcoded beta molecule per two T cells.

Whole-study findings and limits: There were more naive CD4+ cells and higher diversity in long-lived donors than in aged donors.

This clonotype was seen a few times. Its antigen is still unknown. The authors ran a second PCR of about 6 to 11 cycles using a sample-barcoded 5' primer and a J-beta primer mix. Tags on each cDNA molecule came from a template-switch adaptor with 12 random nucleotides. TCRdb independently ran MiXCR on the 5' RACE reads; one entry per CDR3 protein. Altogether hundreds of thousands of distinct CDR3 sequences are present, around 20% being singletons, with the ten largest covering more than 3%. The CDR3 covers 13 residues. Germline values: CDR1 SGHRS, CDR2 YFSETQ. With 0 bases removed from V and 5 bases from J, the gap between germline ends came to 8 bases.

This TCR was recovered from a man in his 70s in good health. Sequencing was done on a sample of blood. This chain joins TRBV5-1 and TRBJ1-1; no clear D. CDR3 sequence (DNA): TGCGCCAGCAGCTTGGTTACGAGGACTGAAGCTTTCTTT. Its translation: CASSLVTRTEAFF.